The present entry profiles one T cell receptor (beta chain) with its context. Its antigen is not known. The CDR3 has 15 residues. Losses at the gene ends were 1 base for V and 5 bases for J; bases not matched to a gene: 7. Per germline, CDR1 MNHNS and CDR2 SASEGT. No infections or other immune events were documented during collection. These data come from a study of identifying expanded T cells in peripheral blood. Study results and limitations: Two-week clone count variance significantly increased as total template count grew. Differentially abundant clones: about 1.1 between replicates, 16.4 at around 15 days, 18 to 20 at four.

Sequencing used immunoSEQ multiplex PCR; TCRdb keeps in-frame clones, though not all of them. The table has some 75,000 clones, almost 90% seen once; the top ten hold more than 2.5%. Sequencing was done on a sample of blood. This sequence joins TRBV6-1 and TRBJ2-5; TRBD2 aligns across 7 bases. The sequence came from a person between 18 and 75 years old in good health. DNA of the CDR3: TGTGCCAGCAGTGAAGGGGGGAGGGTATGGGAGACCCAGTACTTC. It is translated as CASSEGGRVWETQYF.